This TCR beta chain was obtained from a study of OX40 agonist ivuxolimab in advanced cancers. Study at large: Of the patients, three showed partial responses, one with hepatocellular carcinoma and two with cutaneous melanoma.

Study-level findings and limits: At doses 0.1 to 3.0 mg/kg, CD4+ and CD8+ clones expanded.

This CDR3 region has 18 residues. A remark on this clone: Its cognate antigen is unknown.

Using immunoSEQ multiplex PCR, the repertoire was profiled, and TCRdb retains in-frame clones only, with some absent. The sample lists 85,000 to 90,000 clones; roughly nine tenths were seen once. This TCR came from an adult with an advanced solid tumor such as melanoma, head and neck, liver or kidney cancer. The rearrangement links TRBV21-1 to TRBJ2-3; the table names TRBD1, a call not compared with the DNA. TRBV21-1 is termed a pseudogene. This material consisted of CD4+ or CD8+ T cells sorted from blood, taken in a trial of the OX40 agonist ivuxolimab. In DNA form, the CDR3 reads TGTGCCAGCAGCAAAAGTAAGGGGAGACAGGTCCCCGGGAATACGCAGTATTTT. Its protein is CASSKSKGRQVPGNTQYF.